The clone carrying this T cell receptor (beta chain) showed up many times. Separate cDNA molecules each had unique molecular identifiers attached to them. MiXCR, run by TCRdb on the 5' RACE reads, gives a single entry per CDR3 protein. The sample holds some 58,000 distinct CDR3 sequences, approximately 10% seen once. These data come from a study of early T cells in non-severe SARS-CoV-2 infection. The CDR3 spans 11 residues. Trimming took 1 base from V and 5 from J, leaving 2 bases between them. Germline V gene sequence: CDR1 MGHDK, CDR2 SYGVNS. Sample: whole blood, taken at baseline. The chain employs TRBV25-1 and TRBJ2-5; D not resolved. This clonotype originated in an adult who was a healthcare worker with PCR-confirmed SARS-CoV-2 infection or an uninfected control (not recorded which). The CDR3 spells CASSESETQYF. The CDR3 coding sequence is TGTGCCAGCAGTGAATCGGAGACCCAGTACTTC.